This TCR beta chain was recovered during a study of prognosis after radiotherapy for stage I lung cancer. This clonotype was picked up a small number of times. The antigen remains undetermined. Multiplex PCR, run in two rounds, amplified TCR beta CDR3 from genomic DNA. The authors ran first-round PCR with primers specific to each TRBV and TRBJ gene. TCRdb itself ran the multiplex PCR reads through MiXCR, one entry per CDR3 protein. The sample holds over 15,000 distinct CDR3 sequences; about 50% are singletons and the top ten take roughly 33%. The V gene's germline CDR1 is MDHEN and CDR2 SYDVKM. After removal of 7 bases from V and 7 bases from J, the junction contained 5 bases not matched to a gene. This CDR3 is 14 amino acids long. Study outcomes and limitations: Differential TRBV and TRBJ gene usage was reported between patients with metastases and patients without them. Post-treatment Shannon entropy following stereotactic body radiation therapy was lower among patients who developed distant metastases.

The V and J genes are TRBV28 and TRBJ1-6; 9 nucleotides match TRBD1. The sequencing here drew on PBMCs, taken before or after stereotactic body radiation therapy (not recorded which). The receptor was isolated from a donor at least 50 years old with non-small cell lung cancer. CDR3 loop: CASTPGQGNSPLHF. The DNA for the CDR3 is TGTGCCAGCACCCCTGGACAGGGGAATTCACCCCTCCACTTT.